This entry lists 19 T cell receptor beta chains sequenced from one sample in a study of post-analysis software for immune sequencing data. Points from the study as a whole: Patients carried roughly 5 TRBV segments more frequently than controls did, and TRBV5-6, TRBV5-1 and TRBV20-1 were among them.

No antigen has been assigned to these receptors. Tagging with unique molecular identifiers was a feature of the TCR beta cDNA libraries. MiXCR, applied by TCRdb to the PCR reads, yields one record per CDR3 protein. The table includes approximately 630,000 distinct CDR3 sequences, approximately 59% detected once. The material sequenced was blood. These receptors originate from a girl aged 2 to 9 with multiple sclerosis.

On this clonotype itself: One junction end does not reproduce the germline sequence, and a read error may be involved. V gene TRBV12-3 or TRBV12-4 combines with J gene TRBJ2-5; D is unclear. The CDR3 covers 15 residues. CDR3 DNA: TGTGCCAGCAGTTTAGTCGGGTCGGCCCAAGAGACCCAGCACTTC. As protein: CASSLVGSAQETQHF.

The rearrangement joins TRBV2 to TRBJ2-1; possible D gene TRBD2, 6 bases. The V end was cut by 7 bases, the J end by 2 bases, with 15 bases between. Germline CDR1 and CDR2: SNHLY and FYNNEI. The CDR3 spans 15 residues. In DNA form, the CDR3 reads TGTGCCAGCACCGGGGACTGGGGGGCCTACAATGAGCAGTTCTTC. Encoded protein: CASTGDWGAYNEQFF.

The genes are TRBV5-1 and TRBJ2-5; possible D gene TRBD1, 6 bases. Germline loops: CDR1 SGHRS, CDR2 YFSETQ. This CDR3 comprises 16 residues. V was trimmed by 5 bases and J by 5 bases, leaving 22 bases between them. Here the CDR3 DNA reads TGCGCCAGCAGGCCCGGCATGGGGCTCACAGGGGAGACCCAGTACTTC. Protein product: CASRPGMGLTGETQYF.

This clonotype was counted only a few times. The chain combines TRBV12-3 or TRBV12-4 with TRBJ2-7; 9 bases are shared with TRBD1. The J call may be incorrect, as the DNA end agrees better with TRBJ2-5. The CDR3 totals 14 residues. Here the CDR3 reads CASSRTGESETQYF. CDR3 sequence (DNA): TGTGCCAGCAGTCGGACAGGGGAAAGCGAGACCCAGTACTTC.

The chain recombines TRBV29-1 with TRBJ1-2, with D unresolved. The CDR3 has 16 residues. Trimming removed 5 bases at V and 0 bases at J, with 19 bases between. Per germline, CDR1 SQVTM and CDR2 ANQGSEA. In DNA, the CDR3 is TGCAGCGTTCTTCCCCCTGGCAGGCGATCTAACTATGGCTACACCTTC. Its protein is CSVLPPGRRSNYGYTF.

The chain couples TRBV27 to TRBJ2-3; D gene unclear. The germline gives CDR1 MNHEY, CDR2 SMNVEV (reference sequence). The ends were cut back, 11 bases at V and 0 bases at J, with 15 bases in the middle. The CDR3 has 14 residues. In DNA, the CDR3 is TGTGCCTGCATGGTCAGCTTCAGCACAGATACGCAGTATTTT. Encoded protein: CACMVSFSTDTQYF.

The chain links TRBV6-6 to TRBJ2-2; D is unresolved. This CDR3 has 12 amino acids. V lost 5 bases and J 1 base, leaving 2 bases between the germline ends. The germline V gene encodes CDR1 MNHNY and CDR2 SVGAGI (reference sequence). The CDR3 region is CASSRNTGELFF. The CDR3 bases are TGTGCCAGCAGTCGGAACACCGGGGAGCTGTTTTTT.

The CDR3 DNA reads as TGCGCCAGCAGCCCGACTAGCGGGAGAAGGGAGACCCAGTACTTC. Protein product: CASSPTSGRRETQYF. V is TRBV5-1 and J is TRBJ2-5; TRBD2 aligns across 12 bases. The CDR3 contains 15 residues. The V and J ends lost 4 bases and 5 bases, in that order; junction bases with no gene match: 6. Germline values: CDR1 SGHRS, CDR2 YFSETQ.

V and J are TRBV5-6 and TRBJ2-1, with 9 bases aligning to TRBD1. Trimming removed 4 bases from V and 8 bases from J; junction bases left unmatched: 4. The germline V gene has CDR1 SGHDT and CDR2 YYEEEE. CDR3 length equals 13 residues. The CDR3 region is CASSADRGHEQFF. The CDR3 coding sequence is TGTGCCAGCAGCGCGGACAGGGGACATGAGCAGTTCTTC. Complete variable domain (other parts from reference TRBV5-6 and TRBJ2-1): DAGVTQSPTHLIKTRGQQVTLRCSPKSGHDTVSWYQQALGQGPQFIFQYYEEEERQRGNFPDRFSGHQFPNYSSELNVNALLLGDSALYLCASSADRGHEQFFGPGTRLTVL.

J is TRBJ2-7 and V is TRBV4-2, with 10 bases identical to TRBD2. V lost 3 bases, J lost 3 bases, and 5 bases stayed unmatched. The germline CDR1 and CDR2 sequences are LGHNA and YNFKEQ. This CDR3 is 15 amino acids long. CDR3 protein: CASSHPGTSVYEQYF. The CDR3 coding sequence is TGTGCCAGCAGCCACCCCGGGACTAGCGTCTACGAGCAGTACTTC.

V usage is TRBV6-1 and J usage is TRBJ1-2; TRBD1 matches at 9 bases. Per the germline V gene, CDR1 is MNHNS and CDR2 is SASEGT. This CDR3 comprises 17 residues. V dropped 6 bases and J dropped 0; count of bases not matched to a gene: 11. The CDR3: CASSLSGQGHSNYGYTF. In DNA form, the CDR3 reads TGTGCCAGCAGCCTCTCGGGACAGGGCCACTCTAACTATGGCTACACCTTC.

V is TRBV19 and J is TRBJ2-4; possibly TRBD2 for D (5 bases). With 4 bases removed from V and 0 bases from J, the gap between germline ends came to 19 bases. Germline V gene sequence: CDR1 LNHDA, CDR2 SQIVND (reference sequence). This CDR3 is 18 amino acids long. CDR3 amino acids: CASSTRELPSLAKNIQYF. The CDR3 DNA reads TGTGCCAGTAGTACCCGGGAACTACCCTCTCTAGCCAAAAACATTCAGTACTTC.

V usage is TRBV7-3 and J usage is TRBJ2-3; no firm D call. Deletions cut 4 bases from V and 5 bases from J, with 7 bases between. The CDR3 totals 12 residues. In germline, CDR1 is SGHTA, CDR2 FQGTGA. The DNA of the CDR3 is TGTGCCAGCAGCTCTCCCGGAGATACGCAGTATTTT. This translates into CASSSPGDTQYF.

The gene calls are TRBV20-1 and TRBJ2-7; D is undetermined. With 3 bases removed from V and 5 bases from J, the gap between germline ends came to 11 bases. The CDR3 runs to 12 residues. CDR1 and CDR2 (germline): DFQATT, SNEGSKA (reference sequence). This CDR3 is CSARVLDDEQYF. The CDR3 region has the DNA TGCAGTGCTAGGGTCCTCGACGACGAGCAGTACTTC.

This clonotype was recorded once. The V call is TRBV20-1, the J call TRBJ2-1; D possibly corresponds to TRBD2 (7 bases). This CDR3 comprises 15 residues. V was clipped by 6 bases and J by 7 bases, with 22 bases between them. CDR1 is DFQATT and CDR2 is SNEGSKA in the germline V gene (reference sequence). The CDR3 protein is CSARLWGGAGNEQFF. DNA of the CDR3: TGCAGTGCACGCCTATGGGGGGGCGCGGGAAATGAGCAGTTCTTC.

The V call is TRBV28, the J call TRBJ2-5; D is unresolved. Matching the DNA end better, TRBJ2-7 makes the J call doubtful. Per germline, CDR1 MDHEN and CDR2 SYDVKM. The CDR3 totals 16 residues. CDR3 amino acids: CASSLSDPLFDHEQYF. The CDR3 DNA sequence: TGTGCCAGCAGTTTATCCGACCCCCTATTTGACCACGAGCAGTACTTC.

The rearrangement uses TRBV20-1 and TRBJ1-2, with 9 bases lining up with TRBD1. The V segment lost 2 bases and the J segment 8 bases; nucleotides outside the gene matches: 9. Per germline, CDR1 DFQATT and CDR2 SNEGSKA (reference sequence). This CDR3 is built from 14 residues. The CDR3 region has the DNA TGCAGTGCTAGACCCACCGGGACAGGGAAAGGCTACACCTTC. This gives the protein CSARPTGTGKGYTF.

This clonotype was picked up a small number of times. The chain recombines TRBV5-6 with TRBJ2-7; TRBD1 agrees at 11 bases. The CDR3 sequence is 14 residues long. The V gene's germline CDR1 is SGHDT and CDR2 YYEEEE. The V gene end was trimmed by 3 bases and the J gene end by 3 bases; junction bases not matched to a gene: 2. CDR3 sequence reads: CASSWGTGGYEQYF. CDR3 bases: TGTGCCAGCAGCTGGGGGACAGGGGGCTACGAGCAGTACTTC.

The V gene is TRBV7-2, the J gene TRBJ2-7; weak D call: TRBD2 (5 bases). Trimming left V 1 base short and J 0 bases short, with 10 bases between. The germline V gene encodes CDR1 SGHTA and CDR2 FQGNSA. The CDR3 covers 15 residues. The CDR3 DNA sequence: TGTGCCAGCAGCTTAGACGTAGCGAGCTCCTACGAGCAGTACTTC. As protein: CASSLDVASSYEQYF.